The rows below give T cell receptor beta chains drawn from one sample of a study of blood T cell repertoires in COVID-19. Some clones are missing from TCRdb's copy, which holds only in-frame ones; the method was immunoSEQ multiplex PCR. The data contain roughly 340,000 clones, over 80% of them singletons. Sequenced input: peripheral blood. The receptors come from a woman aged 50 to 60 with COVID-19, enrolled during active disease. The CDR3 runs from the conserved cysteine through the conserved F or W. The order of the fields is V gene, J gene, D gene, clone size, CDR3 DNA, CDR3 protein. A D gene is named only where the DNA matches it firmly. The size field is filled for only some rows; it gives once, few, many or a size class.

>TRBV7-9|TRBJ2-5|TRBD2|NA
TGTGCCAGCAGCCTGTATAGCGGGAGGGCGGGTCTAGAGACCCAGTACTTC
CASSLYSGRAGLETQYF
>TRBV2|TRBJ2-1|TRBD2|once
TGTGCCAGCAGTGAAGATGCGGTTGTAGCGGGTCAAGACAATGAGCAGTTCTTC
CASSEDAVVAGQDNEQFF
>TRBV7-2|TRBJ1-1|NA|NA
TGTGCCAGCAGCACAACAGGGTTGTACACTGAAGCTTTCTTT
CASSTTGLYTEAFF
>TRBV7-8|TRBJ1-2|NA|once
TGTGCCAGCAGCCCCCCGGGGGGGCGCAGAATGAATGGCTACACCTTC
CASSPPGGRRMNGYTF
>TRBV10-3|TRBJ2-7|NA|NA
TGTGCCATCGGCATCAGCTCCTACGAGCAGTACTTC
CAIGISSYEQYF
>TRBV21-1|TRBJ1-1|NA|NA
TGTGCCAGCATAAGGAACAGGGGAAGGACTGAAGCTTTCTTT
CASIRNRGRTEAFF
>TRBV5-1|TRBJ2-2|NA|NA
TGCGCCAGCAGCTTCACGGGAGTGGGGACCGGGGAGCTGTTTTTT
CASSFTGVGTGELFF
>TRBV5-6|TRBJ2-3|NA|NA
TGTGCCAGCAGCTTGTTGTCCCTTTACGGGAGAGGGCCAGATACGCAGTATTTT
CASSLLSLYGRGPDTQYF
>TRBV11-3|TRBJ1-2|NA|NA
TGTGCCAGCAGCTTAGATCTCTATGGCTACACCTTC
CASSLDLYGYTF
>TRBV9|TRBJ1-1|NA|NA
TGTGCCAGCAGCGTAGGGGGCCCTCGGGTTGAAGCTTTCTTT
CASSVGGPRVEAFF
>TRBV4-3|TRBJ2-1|TRBD2|NA
TGCGCCAGCAGCCCCGGGACTAGCGGGAGGGATGAGCAGTTCTTC
CASSPGTSGRDEQFF
>TRBV30|TRBJ2-7|TRBD2|NA
TGTGCCGGCGCTGGGACTAGCGGGAGAGAAATGGGGCAGTACGAGCAGTACTTC
CAGAGTSGREMGQYEQYF
>TRBV9|TRBJ2-1|NA|NA
TGTGCCAGCAGCGACAGGGACCATGGTGAGCAGTTCTTC
CASSDRDHGEQFF
>TRBV4-3|TRBJ1-4|TRBD1|NA
TGCGCCAGCAGCCAGACAGACAGGGTGTTCGGTGAAAAACTGTTTTTT
CASSQTDRVFGEKLFF
>TRBV2|TRBJ2-2|TRBD1|once
TGTGCCAGCAGTGTCAGCCCTACAGGGGGAACCGGGGAGCTGTTTTTT
CASSVSPTGGTGELFF
>TRBV15|TRBJ2-2|NA|NA
TGTGCCACCAGCAGAGATCCGGGTACCGGGGAGCTGTTTTTT
CATSRDPGTGELFF
>TRBV2|TRBJ2-1|TRBD2|NA
TGTGCCAGCAAGAGACTAGCGGGAAGGAATGAGCAGTTCTTC
CASKRLAGRNEQFF
>TRBV19|TRBJ1-2|TRBD1|NA
TGTGCCAGTAGTGCGGACAGGGCTGGCTACACCTTC
CASSADRAGYTF
>TRBV7-9|TRBJ2-7|TRBD2|NA
TGTGCCAGCAGCTCCTTGACTAGCGGGAGGGTTCAGTACTTC
CASSSLTSGRVQYF
>TRBV11-2|TRBJ1-2|NA|NA
TGTGCCAGCAGCTTAGCGGGGTCCTTGGGGGCGGAAGGCTACACCTTC
CASSLAGSLGAEGYTF
>TRBV7-6|TRBJ2-1|NA|NA
TGTGCCAGCAGCCCAATGCGGGACAGAGGGCAGTTCTTC
CASSPMRDRGQFF
>TRBV27|TRBJ2-2|NA|NA
TGTGCCAGCAGTTTATACTCCCTCCGGGGTAGCGGTAACACCGGGGAGCTGTTTTTT
CASSLYSLRGSGNTGELFF
>TRBV6-5|TRBJ1-2|NA|once
TGTGCCAGCAGTAGAAGGGGGAACTATGGCTACACCTTC
CASSRRGNYGYTF
>TRBV7-9|TRBJ2-5|NA|NA
TGTGCCAGCAGCTTGTCTCGAGGGGAGACCCAGTACTTC
CASSLSRGETQYF
>TRBV6-1|TRBJ2-1|TRBD2|NA
TGTGCCAGCAGTGAAGGGCCTAGCGGGAGACCGAGTGAGCAGTTCTTC
CASSEGPSGRPSEQFF
>TRBV9|TRBJ1-2|TRBD1|NA
TGTGCCAGCAGCGGGTGGGACAGCCGCTATGGCTACACCTTC
CASSGWDSRYGYTF
>TRBV3-1/TRBV3-2|TRBJ2-2|NA|few
TGTGCCAGCAGCCACGCCAATACAGAATTCACCGGGGAGCTGTTTTTT
CASSHANTEFTGELFF
>TRBV5-6|TRBJ2-7|TRBD1|NA
TGTGCCAGCAGCCTGGACAGGGAAAGCTACGAGCAGTACTTC
CASSLDRESYEQYF
>TRBV2|TRBJ1-2|TRBD1|NA
TGTGCCAGCGTTTCGGGACAGGGGAATCTTGGCTATGGCTACACCTTC
CASVSGQGNLGYGYTF
>TRBV19|TRBJ2-5|TRBD2|NA
TGTGCCAGTAGTACCTGGGCAACTAGCGGGAGTCCCAAGACCCAGTACTTC
CASSTWATSGSPKTQYF
>TRBV30|TRBJ1-2|NA|NA
TGTGCCTGGAGAACAACGGACATAGATGGCTACACCTTC
CAWRTTDIDGYTF
>TRBV2|TRBJ1-1|TRBD1|NA
TGTGCCAGCATTAGACAGGGCGTGAACACTGAAGCTTTCTTT
CASIRQGVNTEAFF
>TRBV2|TRBJ1-5|NA|many
TGTGCCAGGGGGCAACGGAACAATCAGCCCCAGCATTTT
CARGQRNNQPQHF
>TRBV6-2/TRBV6-3|TRBJ1-2|TRBD1|NA
TGTGCCAGCAGCCACTGGGACAGGACCTATGGCTACACCTTC
CASSHWDRTYGYTF
>TRBV30|TRBJ2-2|TRBD1|once
TGTGCCTGGAGTGGAGGGACAGGAGAAACCGGGGAGCTGTTTTTT
CAWSGGTGETGELFF
>TRBV19|TRBJ2-2|TRBD2|NA
TGTGCCAGTAGTATCTCTCTGACTAGCCCCACCGGGGAGCTGTTTTTT
CASSISLTSPTGELFF
>TRBV18|TRBJ2-1|NA|NA
TGTGCCAGCTCCCACGAGCAGGGGCAGGATGAGCAGTTCTTC
CASSHEQGQDEQFF
>TRBV29-1|TRBJ1-4|NA|NA
TGCAGCGTTGGAGAGAAGCATGAAAAACTGTTTTTT
CSVGEKHEKLFF
>TRBV6-5|TRBJ2-7|NA|NA
TGTGCCAGCTCGAACAGACAGCATGTCTCCTACGAGCAGTACTTC
CASSNRQHVSYEQYF
>TRBV10-1|TRBJ2-1|TRBD2|NA
TGCGCCAGCAGAGATCCGGGACTAGCGCCGAGCTCCTACAATGAGCAGTTCTTC
CASRDPGLAPSSYNEQFF
>TRBV5-1|TRBJ1-4|NA|NA
TGCGCCAGCAGCTTGGGGAACAGGGCGCCGGGTGAAAAACTGTTTTTT
CASSLGNRAPGEKLFF
>TRBV4-3|TRBJ2-5|TRBD2|NA
TGCGCCAGCAGCCAAGATCAAGTAGCGGGCAGCCAAGAGACCCAGTACTTC
CASSQDQVAGSQETQYF
>TRBV6-5|TRBJ1-2|TRBD1|few
TGTGCCAGCACAAATGGACAGGCCCTTGGGTACACCTTC
CASTNGQALGYTF
>TRBV5-4|TRBJ2-7|NA|NA
TGTGCCAGCAGCTTGACAGGCGAGCAGTACTTC
CASSLTGEQYF
>TRBV4-1|TRBJ2-7|NA|NA
TGCGCCAGCAGCCAAAGACAGAGCTACGAGCAGTACTTC
CASSQRQSYEQYF
>TRBV27|TRBJ1-3|NA|NA
TGTGCCAGCAGCTCACAGGACCCAGTCGGATTTGGAAACACCATATATTTT
CASSSQDPVGFGNTIYF
>TRBV4-1|TRBJ1-2|TRBD1|once
TGCGCCAGCAGCCACGACAGGGGGCGTTCTGGCTACACCTTC
CASSHDRGRSGYTF
>TRBV24-1|TRBJ1-3|NA|NA
TGTGCCACCAGTGGCGGGGGCATCGGAAACACCATATATTTT
CATSGGGIGNTIYF
>TRBV9|TRBJ2-2|TRBD2|NA
TGTGCCAGCAGCGCCCGGAGACTAGCGACCGGGGAGCTGTTTTTT
CASSARRLATGELFF
>TRBV18|TRBJ2-7|TRBD1|few
TGTGCCAGCTCACCACCCCGGGACAGATACGAGCAGTACTTC
CASSPPRDRYEQYF
>TRBV3-1/TRBV3-2|TRBJ1-2|TRBD1|NA
TGTGCCAGCAGCCAAGAATGGGATAACAGGGGGCGTTGGGGCTACACCTTC
CASSQEWDNRGRWGYTF
>TRBV7-2|TRBJ1-2|NA|once
TGTGCCAGCAGCTTCCACAGGGTAGCTAACTATGGCTACACCTTC
CASSFHRVANYGYTF
>TRBV3-1/TRBV3-2|TRBJ2-7|NA|NA
TGTGCCAGCAGAAAGGGGCCCTCTCGCGAGCAGTACTTC
CASRKGPSREQYF